A selection of T cell receptor beta chains follows, all from one sample in a study of control samples from healthy donors and cancer patients. Profiling relied on immunoSEQ multiplex PCR, and the TCRdb table lists in-frame clones only, not all of them. Among 70,000 to 80,000 clones listed, about 90% were seen once. Material for sequencing was PBMCs. These receptors were collected from a woman in her fifties or sixties with head and neck cancer. Both conserved end residues are part of each CDR3. The order of the fields is V gene, J gene, CDR3 protein.

>TRBV30|TRBJ2-1
CAWWTSSGHEQFF
>TRBV9|TRBJ2-2
CASSWLSDTGELFF
>TRBV7-7|TRBJ2-5
CASSPGTSGETQYF
>TRBV5-1|TRBJ2-5
CASSPGDRGGETQYF
>TRBV20-1|TRBJ2-5
CSASSGLARLETQYF
>TRBV7-9|TRBJ1-5
CASSTGVQPQHF
>TRBV14|TRBJ2-7
CASSRDRTAYEQYF
>TRBV6-2/TRBV6-3|TRBJ1-1
CASSYVGNSEAFF
>TRBV14|TRBJ2-5
CASSQVRGLETQYF
>TRBV28|TRBJ2-7
CASSLLSRDYEQYF
>TRBV19|TRBJ1-5
CASMLNSNQPQHF
>TRBV3-1/TRBV3-2|TRBJ2-5
CASSHLAGTQYF
>TRBV5-4|TRBJ2-7
CASSPDRSDYEQYF
>TRBV29-1|TRBJ1-1
CSVESSSTEAFF
>TRBV9|TRBJ2-2
CASSVSVAENTGELFF
>TRBV19|TRBJ1-2
CASSIRTGGNYGYTF
>TRBV7-2|TRBJ2-5
CASSLSDQETQYF
>TRBV4-2|TRBJ2-1
CATQRETSGSAHYNEQFF
>TRBV15|TRBJ1-5
CATSRGSNRGNQPQHF
>TRBV19|TRBJ1-3
CASSIVPIRQGRWDTIYF
>TRBV11-2|TRBJ2-2
CASSQTGNTGELFF
>TRBV6-6|TRBJ1-6
CASSYRDRVGSPLHF
>TRBV3-1/TRBV3-2|TRBJ2-7
CASSPPGTGLYEQYF
>TRBV27|TRBJ2-7
CASSPSRQGRYEQYF
>TRBV6-5|TRBJ2-7
CASAGGTGSYEQYF